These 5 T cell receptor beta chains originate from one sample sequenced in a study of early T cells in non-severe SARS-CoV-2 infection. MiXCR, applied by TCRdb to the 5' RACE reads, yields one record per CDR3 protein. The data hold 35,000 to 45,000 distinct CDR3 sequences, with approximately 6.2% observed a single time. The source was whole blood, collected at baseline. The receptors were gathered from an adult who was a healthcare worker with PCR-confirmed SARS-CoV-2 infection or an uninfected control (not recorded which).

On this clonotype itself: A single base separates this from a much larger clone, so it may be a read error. CDR3 amino acids: CASSYRDSERFF. The DNA for the CDR3 is TGTGCCAGCAGCTACCGGGACAGTGAGCGGTTCTTC. This chain joins TRBV7-2 and TRBJ2-1; 7 bases match TRBD1. Germline lookup yields CDR1 SGHTA and CDR2 FQGNSA. The CDR3 runs to 12 residues.

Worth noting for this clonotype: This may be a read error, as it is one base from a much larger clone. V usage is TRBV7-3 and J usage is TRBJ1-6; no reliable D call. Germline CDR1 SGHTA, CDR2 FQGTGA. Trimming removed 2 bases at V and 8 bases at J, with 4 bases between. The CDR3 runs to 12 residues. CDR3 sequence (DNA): TGTGCCAGCAGCTTAGACGATTCACCCCTCCACTTT. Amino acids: CASSLDDSPLHF.

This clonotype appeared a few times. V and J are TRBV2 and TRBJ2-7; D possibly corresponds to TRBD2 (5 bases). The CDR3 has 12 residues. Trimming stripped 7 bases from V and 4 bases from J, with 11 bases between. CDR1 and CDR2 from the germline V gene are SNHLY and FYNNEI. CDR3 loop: CASNHGVYEQYF. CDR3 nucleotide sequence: TGTGCCAGCAACCACGGGGTTTACGAGCAGTACTTC.

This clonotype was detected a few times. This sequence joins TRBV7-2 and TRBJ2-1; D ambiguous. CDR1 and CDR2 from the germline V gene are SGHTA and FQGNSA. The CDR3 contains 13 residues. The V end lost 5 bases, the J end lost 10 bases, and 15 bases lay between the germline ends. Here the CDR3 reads CASSLGWAKEQFF. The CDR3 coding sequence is TGTGCCAGCAGCCTGGGTTGGGCGAAGGAGCAGTTCTTC.

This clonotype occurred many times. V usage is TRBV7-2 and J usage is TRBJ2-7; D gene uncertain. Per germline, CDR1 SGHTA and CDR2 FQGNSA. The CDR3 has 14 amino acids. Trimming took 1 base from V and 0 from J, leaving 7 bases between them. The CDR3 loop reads CASSLGLGSYEQYF. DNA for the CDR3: TGTGCCAGCAGCTTAGGGCTTGGCTCCTACGAGCAGTACTTC.